Sequencing of this TCR beta chain was carried out in a study of OX40 agonist ivuxolimab in advanced cancers. Study overall: Three patients showed partial responses: one hepatocellular carcinoma and two cutaneous melanoma cases.

The protocol was immunoSEQ multiplex PCR, while the TCRdb copy is restricted to in-frame clones and leaves out a portion. Here the sample spans over 80,000 clones, roughly 90% being singletons. The CDR3 contains 14 residues. CDR1 is MDHEN, CDR2 SYDVKM, per germline. The V gene lost 3 bases and the J gene lost 4 bases, with 12 bases spanning the gap. The chain links TRBV28 to TRBJ1-2, with D maybe TRBD1 (5 bases). The sequence derives from an adult with an advanced solid tumor such as melanoma, head and neck, liver or kidney cancer. Sequenced here: CD4+ or CD8+ T cells sorted from blood, sampled in a trial of the OX40 agonist ivuxolimab. CDR3 sequence (DNA): TGTGCCAGCAGTTTTGGGGGGGGGAGCTATGGCTACACCTTC. Amino acid sequence: CASSFGGGSYGYTF.